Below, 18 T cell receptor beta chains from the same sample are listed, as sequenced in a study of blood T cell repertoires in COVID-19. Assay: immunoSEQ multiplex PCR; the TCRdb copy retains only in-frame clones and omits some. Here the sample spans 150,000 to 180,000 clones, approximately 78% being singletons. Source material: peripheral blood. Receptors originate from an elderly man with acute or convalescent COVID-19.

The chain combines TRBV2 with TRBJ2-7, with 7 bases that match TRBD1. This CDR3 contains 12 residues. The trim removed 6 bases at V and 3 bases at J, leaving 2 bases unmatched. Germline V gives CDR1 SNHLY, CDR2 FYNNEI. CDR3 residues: CASRDRIYEQYF. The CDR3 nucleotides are TGTGCCAGCAGGGACAGGATCTACGAGCAGTACTTC. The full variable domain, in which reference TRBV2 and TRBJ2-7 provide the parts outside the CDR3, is EPEVTQTPSHQVTQMGQEVILRCVPISNHLYFYWYRQILGQKVEFLVSFYNNEISEKSEIFDDQFSVERPDGSNFTLKIRSTKLEDSAMYFCASRDRIYEQYFGPGTRLTVT.

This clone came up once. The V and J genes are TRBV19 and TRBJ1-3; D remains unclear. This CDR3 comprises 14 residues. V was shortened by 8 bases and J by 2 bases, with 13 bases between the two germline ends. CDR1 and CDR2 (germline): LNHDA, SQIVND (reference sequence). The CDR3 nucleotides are TGTGCCAGTGGCTCAGGCTCGACTGGAAACACCATATATTTT. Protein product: CASGSGSTGNTIYF.

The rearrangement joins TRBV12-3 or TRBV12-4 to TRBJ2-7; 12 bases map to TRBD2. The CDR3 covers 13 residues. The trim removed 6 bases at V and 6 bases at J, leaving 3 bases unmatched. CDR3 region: CASSLGLAGEQYV. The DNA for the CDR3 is TGTGCCAGCAGCCTGGGACTAGCGGGCGAGCAGTACGTC.

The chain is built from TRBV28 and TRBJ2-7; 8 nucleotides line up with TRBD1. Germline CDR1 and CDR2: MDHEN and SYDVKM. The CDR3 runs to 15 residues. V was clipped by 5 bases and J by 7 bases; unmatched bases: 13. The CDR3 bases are TGTGCCAGCAGTCCCTCCGGCAGGGGGCTCGGGGAGCAGTACGTC. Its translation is CASSPSGRGLGEQYV.

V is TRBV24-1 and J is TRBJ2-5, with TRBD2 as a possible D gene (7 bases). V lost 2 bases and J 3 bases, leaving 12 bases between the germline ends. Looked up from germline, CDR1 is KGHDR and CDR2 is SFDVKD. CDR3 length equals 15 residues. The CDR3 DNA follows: TGTGCCACCAGTGATTCCCGGGGGGCCGAAGAGACCCAGTACTTC. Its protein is CATSDSRGAEETQYF.

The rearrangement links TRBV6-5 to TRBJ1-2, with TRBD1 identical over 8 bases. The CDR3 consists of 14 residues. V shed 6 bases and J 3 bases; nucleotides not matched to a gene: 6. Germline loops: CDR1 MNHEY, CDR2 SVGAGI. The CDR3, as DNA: TGTGCCAGCAGGCCTACGGGACAGGACTATGGCTACACCTTC. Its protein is CASRPTGQDYGYTF.

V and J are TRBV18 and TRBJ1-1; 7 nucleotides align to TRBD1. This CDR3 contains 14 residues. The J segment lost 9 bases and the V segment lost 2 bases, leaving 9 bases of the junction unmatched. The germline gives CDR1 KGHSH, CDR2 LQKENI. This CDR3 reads CASSPGDRQLKAFF. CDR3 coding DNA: TGTGCCAGCTCACCAGGGGACAGACAGCTGAAAGCTTTCTTT. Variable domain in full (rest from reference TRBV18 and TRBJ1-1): NAGVMQNPRHLVRRRGQEARLRCSPMKGHSHVYWYRQLPEEGLKFMVYLQKENIIDESGMPKERFSAEFPKEGPSILRIQQVVRGDSAAYFCASSPGDRQLKAFFGQGTRLTVV.

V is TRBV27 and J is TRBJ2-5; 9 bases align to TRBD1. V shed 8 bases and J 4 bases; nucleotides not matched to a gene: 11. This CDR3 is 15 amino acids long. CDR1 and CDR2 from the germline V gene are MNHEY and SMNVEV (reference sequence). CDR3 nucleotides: TGTGCCAGCGGCAACTCGGGACAGGGCGTAGAGACCCAGTACTTC. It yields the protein CASGNSGQGVETQYF.

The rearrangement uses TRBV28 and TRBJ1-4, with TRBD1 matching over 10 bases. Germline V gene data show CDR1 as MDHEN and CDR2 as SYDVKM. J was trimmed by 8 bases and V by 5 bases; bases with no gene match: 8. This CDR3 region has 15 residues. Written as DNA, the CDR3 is TGTGCCAGCAGTGGGACGGGACAGGGGAGAGAAAAACTGTTTTTT. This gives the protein CASSGTGQGREKLFF.

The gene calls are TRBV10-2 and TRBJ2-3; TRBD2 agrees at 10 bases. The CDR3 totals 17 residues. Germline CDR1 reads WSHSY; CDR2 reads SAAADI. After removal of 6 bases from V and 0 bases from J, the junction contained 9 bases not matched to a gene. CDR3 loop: CASRVASGGISTDTQYF. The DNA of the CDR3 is TGCGCCAGCAGAGTGGCTAGCGGGGGAATAAGCACAGATACGCAGTATTTT.

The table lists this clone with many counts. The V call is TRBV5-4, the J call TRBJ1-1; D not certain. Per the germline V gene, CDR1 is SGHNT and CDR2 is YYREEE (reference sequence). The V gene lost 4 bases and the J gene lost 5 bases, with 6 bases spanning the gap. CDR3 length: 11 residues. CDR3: CASSLFTEAFF. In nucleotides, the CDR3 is TGTGCCAGCAGCCTTTTTACTGAAGCTTTCTTT.

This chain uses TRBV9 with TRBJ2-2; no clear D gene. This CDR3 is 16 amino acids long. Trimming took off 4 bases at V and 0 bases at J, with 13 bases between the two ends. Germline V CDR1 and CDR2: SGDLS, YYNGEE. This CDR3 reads CASSPRGAPNTGELFF. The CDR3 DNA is TGTGCCAGCAGCCCAAGAGGAGCACCGAACACCGGGGAGCTGTTTTTT.

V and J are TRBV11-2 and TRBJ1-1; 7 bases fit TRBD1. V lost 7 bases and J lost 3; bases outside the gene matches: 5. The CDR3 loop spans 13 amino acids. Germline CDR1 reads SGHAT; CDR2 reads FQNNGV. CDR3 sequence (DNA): TGTGCCAGCACCCAACAGGGGTACACTGAAGCTTTCTTT. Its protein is CASTQQGYTEAFF. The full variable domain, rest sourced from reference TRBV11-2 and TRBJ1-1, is EAGVAQSPRYKIIEKRQSVAFWCNPISGHATLYWYQQILGQGPKLLIQFQNNGVVDDSQLPKDRFSAERLKGVDSTLKIQPAKLEDSAVYLCASTQQGYTEAFFGQGTRLTVV.

The CDR3 nucleotides read TGCGCCAGCAGCCAAGGAGAAGGGCGGGACGGGGAGCTGTTTTTT. Translation: CASSQGEGRDGELFF. This rearrangement joins TRBV4-3 to TRBJ2-2, with D possibly being TRBD2 (6 bases). V lost 1 base and J lost 7, with 13 bases in between. This CDR3 spans 15 amino acids. Per the germline V gene, CDR1 is LGHNA and CDR2 is YSLEER.

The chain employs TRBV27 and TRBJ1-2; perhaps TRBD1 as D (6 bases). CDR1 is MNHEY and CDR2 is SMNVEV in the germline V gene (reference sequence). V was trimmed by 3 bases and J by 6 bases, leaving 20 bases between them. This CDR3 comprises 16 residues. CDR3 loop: CASSFTRGTRAHGYTF. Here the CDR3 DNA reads TGTGCCAGCAGTTTTACGCGGGGGACACGAGCTCATGGCTACACCTTC.

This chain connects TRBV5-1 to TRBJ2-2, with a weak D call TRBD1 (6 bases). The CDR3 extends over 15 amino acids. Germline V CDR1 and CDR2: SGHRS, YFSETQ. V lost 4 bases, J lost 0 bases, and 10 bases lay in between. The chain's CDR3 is CASSPRTANTGELFF. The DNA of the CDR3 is TGCGCCAGCAGCCCGAGGACAGCGAACACCGGGGAGCTGTTTTTT.

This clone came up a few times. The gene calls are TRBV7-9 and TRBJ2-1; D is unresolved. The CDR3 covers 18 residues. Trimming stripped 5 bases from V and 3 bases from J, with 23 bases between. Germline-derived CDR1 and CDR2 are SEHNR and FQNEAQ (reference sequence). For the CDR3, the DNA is TGTGCCAGCAGCCCAGTGACTGAGAGGCGAACTTTCTACAATGAGCAGTTCTTC. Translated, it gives CASSPVTERRTFYNEQFF.

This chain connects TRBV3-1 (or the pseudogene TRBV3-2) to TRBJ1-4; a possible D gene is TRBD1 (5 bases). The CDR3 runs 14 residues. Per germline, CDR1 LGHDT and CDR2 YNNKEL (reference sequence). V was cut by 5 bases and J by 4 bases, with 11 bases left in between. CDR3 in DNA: TGTGCCAGCAGCTCCCAGGGATATAATGAAAAACTGTTTTTT. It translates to CASSSQGYNEKLFF.